This TCR beta chain was profiled in a study of Graves' ophthalmopathy and Graves' hyperthyroidism. The CDR3 spans 13 residues. From germline, CDR1 is SNHLY and CDR2 FYNNEI. Trimming took 3 bases from V and 12 from J, leaving 18 bases between them. This clonotype has at least ten counts. RNA served as the template for amplifying TCR beta CDR3 regions. A first-round RT-PCR used HTBI primers, followed by a second-round multiplex PCR. From the multiplex PCR reads, TCRdb called clonotypes with MiXCR, one entry per CDR3 protein. The sample shows 660,000 or so distinct CDR3 sequences, under 50% of them seen only once.

V gene TRBV2 combines with J gene TRBJ2-7; either TRBD1 or TRBD2 may supply D (5 bases each). The sequencing sample was made of peripheral blood. This receptor was taken from an adult man with Graves' ophthalmopathy. For the CDR3, the DNA is TGTGCCAGCAGTGAGGGGAGTCGAGGGGCGGGGTACTTC. This sequence encodes CASSEGSRGAGYF.